Listed below are T cell receptor beta chains from one sample, sequenced in a study of cytomegalovirus exposure and HLA in healthy donors. The data were produced by immunoSEQ multiplex PCR, yet TCRdb's version contains in-frame clones alone and is incomplete. The table has more than 95,000 clones, approximately 90% seen once. The sequenced sample consisted of PBMCs. These receptors originate from a man aged 18 to 29 in good health and CMV-seropositive. Both conserved end residues are part of each CDR3. The D gene is left open where the match is weak. Clone sizes are given selectively: once, few, many, or a class where the clone is expanded.

>TRBD2|TRBJ2-4|TRBV4-1|NA
CASSQRTSGGQNIQYF
TGCGCCAGCAGCCAGAGGACTAGCGGGGGACAAAACATTCAGTACTTC
>TRBD1|TRBJ2-1|TRBV5-1|NA
CASSTGQGGNEQFF
TGCGCCAGCAGTACGGGACAGGGAGGGAATGAGCAGTTCTTC
>NA|TRBJ2-2|TRBV2|few
CASRQQVTGELFF
TGTGCCAGCAGGCAACAGGTCACCGGGGAGCTGTTTTTT
>NA|TRBJ2-7|TRBV5-1|NA
CASSLGQVYEQYF
TGCGCCAGCAGCTTGGGACAGGTGTACGAGCAGTACTTC
>NA|TRBJ2-7|TRBV6-6|NA
CASSRPRNEQYF
TGTGCCAGCAGCCGTCCCAGAAACGAGCAGTACTTC
>NA|TRBJ2-3|TRBV7-2|NA
CASSLERGDTQYF
TGTGCCAGCAGCTTAGAACGGGGGGATACGCAGTATTTT
>TRBD1|TRBJ1-2|TRBV28|NA
CASSSQTGLGGYTF
TGTGCCAGCAGTTCCCAGACAGGGCTTGGGGGCTACACCTTC
>TRBD2|TRBJ2-2|TRBV5-1|NA
CASSLLAGGNTGELFF
TGCGCCAGCAGCTTACTAGCGGGGGGGAACACCGGGGAGCTGTTTTTT
>TRBD1|TRBJ1-2|TRBV10-2|NA
CASSHRGLEDYGYTF
TGCGCCAGCAGTCACAGGGGCTTGGAGGACTATGGCTACACCTTC
>TRBD1|TRBJ1-4|TRBV7-6|NA
CASSIGTGEKLFF
TGTGCCAGCAGCATCGGGACAGGGGAAAAACTGTTTTTT
>TRBD2|TRBJ2-1|TRBV9|NA
CASSVVGAGLYNEQFF
TGTGCCAGCAGCGTAGTAGGAGCGGGACTTTACAATGAGCAGTTCTTC
>NA|TRBJ1-2|TRBV6-1|NA
CASSDRGIYGYTF
TGTGCCAGCAGTGATCGGGGGATCTATGGCTACACCTTC
>NA|TRBJ1-2|TRBV19|NA
CASTVGLYGYTF
TGTGCCAGTACGGTGGGACTGTATGGCTACACCTTC
>NA|TRBJ1-6|TRBV18|NA
CASSSSPPDSPLHF
TGTGCCAGCTCATCGTCCCCTCCCGATTCACCCCTCCACTTT